Presented here are 32 T cell receptor beta chains from one specimen sequenced in a study of blood T cell repertoires in COVID-19. Some clones are missing from TCRdb's copy, which holds only in-frame ones; the method was immunoSEQ multiplex PCR. The sample holds 200,000 or so clones; around 81% are singletons and the top ten take 6% to 8%. The sequenced sample consisted of PBMCs or T cells enriched from blood (not recorded which). Source of these receptors: a man between 40 and 49 years old who had recovered from COVID-19.

V and J are TRBV5-4 and TRBJ2-3; TRBD2 aligns across 7 bases. The CDR3 sequence is 14 residues long. In germline, CDR1 is SGHNT, CDR2 YYREEE (reference sequence). The J segment lost 7 bases and the V segment lost 2 bases, leaving 7 bases of the junction unmatched. This chain's CDR3 is CASSLVGEGNTQYF. The CDR3 DNA reads TGTGCCAGCAGCTTAGTAGGGGAGGGGAATACGCAGTATTTT.

The rearrangement uses TRBV6-5 and TRBJ1-4; 9 bases match TRBD1. Unmatched junction bases numbered 2, after V lost 6 bases and J lost 3 bases. Germline values: CDR1 MNHEY, CDR2 SVGAGI. The length of the CDR3 is 14 residues. In DNA form, the CDR3 reads TGTGCCAGCAGCCGGGACAGGGCTAATGAAAAACTGTTTTTT. It yields the protein CASSRDRANEKLFF.

The rearrangement links TRBV21-1 to TRBJ2-7; the table calls TRBD2, which could not be checked here. TRBV21-1 is a recognized pseudogene. This CDR3 comprises 13 residues. CDR3 residues: CASSKKRGDEQYF. In DNA form, the CDR3 reads TGTGCCAGCAGCAAAAAACGGGGAGACGAGCAGTACTTC.

This chain uses TRBV28 with TRBJ2-1; possibly TRBD2 for D (6 bases). CDR1 and CDR2 from the germline V gene are MDHEN and SYDVKM. Trimming removed 1 base from V and 0 bases from J, with 10 bases in between. This CDR3 is 16 amino acids long. The DNA of the CDR3 is TGTGCCAGCAGTTTATCGGGGGTGGGCTCCTACAATGAGCAGTTCTTC. It codes for CASSLSGVGSYNEQFF.

The chain joins TRBV4-1 to TRBJ2-7; 11 bases match TRBD2. The CDR3 has 15 amino acids. CDR1 and CDR2 (germline): MGHRA, YSYEKL. V dropped 1 base and J dropped 4; count of bases not matched to a gene: 3. The CDR3 region has the DNA TGCGCCAGCAGCCAAGGCCTAGCGGGGGGATACGAGCAGTACTTC. Translated: CASSQGLAGGYEQYF.

The V call is TRBV10-3, the J call TRBJ2-1, with TRBD2 matching over 12 bases. CDR3 length equals 17 residues. V shed 3 bases and J 5 bases; nucleotides not matched to a gene: 8. Germline-derived CDR1 and CDR2 are ENHRY and SYGVKD. For the CDR3, the DNA is TGTGCCATCAGTGACATATCCACTAGCGGGGGGAACAATGAGCAGTTCTTC. Translation: CAISDISTSGGNNEQFF.

The chain employs TRBV11-2 and TRBJ1-3; no clear D gene. Per the germline V gene, CDR1 is SGHAT and CDR2 is FQNNGV. With 1 base removed from V and 2 bases from J, the gap between germline ends came to 6 bases. The CDR3 sequence is 14 residues long. The DNA of the CDR3 is TGTGCCAGCAGCTTAGGAGCGGCTGGAAACACCATATATTTT. It translates to CASSLGAAGNTIYF.

The chain recombines TRBV19 with TRBJ1-2; D might be TRBD1 (6 bases). This CDR3 spans 14 amino acids. Germline CDR1 and CDR2: LNHDA and SQIVND (reference sequence). V was shortened by 7 bases and J by 2 bases, with 14 bases between the two germline ends. The chain's CDR3 is CASTLTGGNYGYTF. The CDR3 DNA follows: TGTGCCAGTACCCTCACGGGGGGCAACTATGGCTACACCTTC.

This clone has more than one count but fewer than ten. J is TRBJ1-1 and V is TRBV28; no clear D gene. CDR1 MDHEN and CDR2 SYDVKM come from the germline V gene. The V and J ends lost 6 bases and 2 bases respectively, with 16 bases between them. The CDR3 has 15 residues. The CDR3 sequence: CASSPGGYGNTEAFF. Here the CDR3 DNA reads TGTGCCAGCAGCCCGGGAGGCTATGGAAACACTGAAGCTTTCTTT.

This chain joins TRBV15 and TRBJ1-1; D not resolved. Per germline, CDR1 LNHNV and CDR2 YYDKDF (reference sequence). This CDR3 is 12 amino acids long. Trimming removed 6 bases from V and 1 base from J, with 6 bases in between. CDR3 loop: CATSGGNTEAFF. CDR3 nucleotide sequence: TGTGCCACCAGTGGAGGGAACACTGAAGCTTTCTTT. Full variable domain (rest looked up from reference TRBV15 and TRBJ1-1): DAMVIQNPRYQVTQFGKPVTLSCSQTLNHNVMYWYQQKSSQAPKLLFHYYDKDFNNEADTPDNFQSRRPNTSFCFLDIRSPGLGDTAMYLCATSGGNTEAFFGQGTRLTVV.

Note on this clone: One end of the junction varies from germline; a read error may be responsible. This sequence joins TRBV3-1 (or the pseudogene TRBV3-2) and TRBJ1-2, with a weak D call TRBD1 (6 bases). Looked up from germline, CDR1 is LGHDT and CDR2 is YNNKEL (reference sequence). There are 16 residues in the CDR3. CDR3 bases: TGTGCCAGCAGCCAAGATCATATAACACAGGGCGGTCGGGCACGCTTC. This translates into CASSQDHITQGGRARF.

The chain uses TRBV19 and TRBJ1-2, with D possibly matching TRBD1 (5 bases). Germline CDR1 LNHDA, CDR2 SQIVND (reference sequence). V lost 4 bases, J lost 4 bases, and 16 bases lay in between. This CDR3 has 15 amino acids. The CDR3 is CASSNTGTTIYGYTF. The CDR3 nucleotides read TGTGCCAGTAGTAACACCGGGACTACGATCTATGGCTACACCTTC.

V gene TRBV7-6 combines with J gene TRBJ2-1, with 10 nucleotides matching TRBD2. Germline V gives CDR1 SGHVS, CDR2 FNYEAQ. Trimming cost V 1 base and J 2 bases; bases outside gene matches: 2. The CDR3 has 16 residues. The chain's CDR3 is CASSLERGGPYNEQFF. Here the CDR3 DNA reads TGTGCCAGCAGCTTAGAGCGGGGGGGCCCCTACAATGAGCAGTTCTTC.

The chain joins TRBV5-4 to TRBJ2-1; 7 bases match TRBD2. The CDR3 runs to 15 residues. The germline V gene encodes CDR1 SGHNT and CDR2 YYREEE (reference sequence). Trimming took 0 bases from V and 7 from J; bases not matched to a gene: 7. The DNA for the CDR3 is TGTGCCAGCAGCTTGGAGACGGGGGGTATGAATGAGCAGTTCTTC. This translates into CASSLETGGMNEQFF.

V is TRBV5-1 and J is TRBJ2-7; weak D call: TRBD2 (5 bases). This CDR3 comprises 14 residues. Germline V CDR1 and CDR2: SGHRS, YFSETQ. Trimming cost V 5 bases and J 3 bases, with 15 bases left between them. The CDR3 here is CASRSVTGGYEQYF. Here the CDR3 DNA reads TGCGCCAGCAGGTCAGTCACTGGAGGCTACGAGCAGTACTTC.

V and J are TRBV6-4 and TRBJ1-1; D remains ambiguous. This CDR3 comprises 13 residues. V lost 6 bases to trimming and J lost 1 base, with 9 bases between them. CDR1 and CDR2 from the germline V gene are MRHNA and SNTAGT. CDR3 nucleotide sequence: TGTGCCAGCAGCACTGGAGCGAACACTGAAGCTTTCTTT. It is translated as CASSTGANTEAFF.

The chain employs TRBV11-2 and TRBJ2-1; tentative D call: TRBD1 (5 bases). The CDR3 covers 15 residues. Germline V gives CDR1 SGHAT, CDR2 FQNNGV. V lost 5 bases, J lost 3 bases, and 14 bases lay in between. This CDR3 reads CASSPRTDSYNEQFF. Written as DNA, the CDR3 is TGTGCCAGCAGCCCCCGTACAGACAGCTACAATGAGCAGTTCTTC.

The chain employs TRBV11-3 and TRBJ1-1, with 12 bases aligning to TRBD1. This CDR3 comprises 18 residues. CDR1 is SGHNT, CDR2 YENEEA, per germline. Trimming cost V 4 bases and J 5 bases; bases outside gene matches: 14. Here the CDR3 reads CASSSSLGTGGAGTEAFF. CDR3 sequence (DNA): TGTGCCAGCAGCTCCTCGTTGGGGACAGGGGGCGCGGGGACTGAAGCTTTCTTT. Full variable domain (rest looked up from reference TRBV11-3 and TRBJ1-1): EAGVVQSPRYKIIEKKQPVAFWCNPISGHNTLYWYLQNLGQGPELLIRYENEEAVDDSQLPKDRFSAERLKGVDSTLKIQPAELGDSAVYLCASSSSLGTGGAGTEAFFGQGTRLTVV.

The chain is built from TRBV7-9 and TRBJ2-3; TRBD2 might be the D (5 bases). Germline V gene data show CDR1 as SEHNR and CDR2 as FQNEAQ (reference sequence). V lost 4 bases, J lost 0 bases, and 17 bases lay in between. The CDR3 sequence is 17 residues long. CDR3 nucleotides: TGTGCCAGCAGCTCCTTATTGGCGGGCGAAAGCACAGATACGCAGTATTTT. Protein: CASSSLLAGESTDTQYF.

The rearrangement links TRBV30 to TRBJ1-6; D gene uncertain. The CDR3 extends over 15 amino acids. Germline CDR1 GTSNPN, CDR2 SVGIG (reference sequence). Trimming shortened V by 7 bases and J by 0 bases, and 13 bases separated the two germline ends. Here the CDR3 reads CASRPGSSYNSPLHF. DNA of the CDR3: TGTGCCTCGAGACCGGGGAGCTCCTATAATTCACCCCTCCACTTT.

The rearrangement uses TRBV5-4 and TRBJ2-2; maybe TRBD1 (7 bases). This CDR3 contains 15 residues. In germline, CDR1 is SGHNT, CDR2 YYREEE (reference sequence). V gave up 4 bases and J gave up 4 bases, with 14 bases separating them. In nucleotides, the CDR3 is TGTGCCAGCAGCCCGGAGGGGGCCTCCACCGGGGAGCTGTTTTTT. Protein product: CASSPEGASTGELFF.

The V and J genes are TRBV27 and TRBJ2-2; 15 bases are shared with TRBD2. With 8 bases clipped from V and 6 bases from J, the junction kept 4 bases outside the gene matches. CDR1 and CDR2 (germline): MNHEY, SMNVEV (reference sequence). The CDR3 contains 15 residues. The CDR3 DNA reads as TGTGCCAGCTCCGGACTAGCGGGGGGGGCCGGGGAGCTGTTTTTT. Protein: CASSGLAGGAGELFF.

This clone showed up just once. The chain carries TRBV6-5 and TRBJ1-4, with 7 positions matching TRBD1. J gave up 3 bases and V 6 bases, and 7 bases lay outside the gene matches. This CDR3 spans 15 amino acids. From germline, CDR1 is MNHEY and CDR2 SVGAGI. The CDR3 nucleotides are TGTGCCAGCAGGGTACCGGGACAGTCTAATGAAAAACTGTTTTTT. Protein sequence: CASRVPGQSNEKLFF.

A single count supports this clone. The chain combines TRBV14 with TRBJ1-2; 8 nucleotides agree with TRBD1. Germline assignment: CDR1 SGHDN and CDR2 FVKESK. Losses at the gene ends were 3 bases for V and 0 bases for J; bases not matched to a gene: 6. This CDR3 contains 16 residues. DNA for the CDR3: TGTGCCAGCAGCCAGATCCAGGGACAGGCTAACTATGGCTACACCTTC. It specifies CASSQIQGQANYGYTF.

The V and J genes are TRBV2 and TRBJ1-5; D is perhaps TRBD1 (5 bases). Germline CDR1 is SNHLY and CDR2 is FYNNEI. V was cut by 4 bases and J by 9 bases, with 16 bases left in between. The CDR3 loop spans 14 amino acids. DNA of the CDR3: TGTGCCAGCAGTGGGAGTACAGGACCCATGCCCCAGCATTTT. Its translation: CASSGSTGPMPQHF.

This chain uses TRBV28 with TRBJ2-7; 7 positions agree with TRBD1. This CDR3 spans 13 amino acids. Germline CDR1 reads MDHEN; CDR2 reads SYDVKM. The junction had 9 bases not matched to a gene; V was cut back by 11 bases and J by 2 bases. The CDR3 spells CAARGGSAYEQYF. The CDR3 DNA is TGTGCCGCTCGAGGGGGCTCTGCCTACGAGCAGTACTTC.

There are a few counts of this clone. Distinct nucleotide sequences in the sample also encode this CDR3. The gene calls are TRBV6-5 and TRBJ1-5; maybe TRBD1 (6 bases). Trimming took off 8 bases at V and 2 bases at J, with 10 bases between the two ends. The length of the CDR3 is 13 residues. Per germline, CDR1 MNHEY and CDR2 SVGAGI. The CDR3 region is CASRPGGNQPQHF. Here the CDR3 DNA reads TGTGCCAGCCGGCCAGGGGGCAATCAGCCCCAGCATTTT.

This clone is a singleton in its sample. The chain links TRBV5-6 to TRBJ2-1; D gene unclear. The CDR3 is 12 amino acids. Germline loops: CDR1 SGHDT, CDR2 YYEEEE. V was shortened by 3 bases and J by 7 bases, with 8 bases between the two germline ends. CDR3 residues: CASSSPFNEQFF. The CDR3, as DNA: TGTGCCAGCAGCTCCCCCTTTAATGAGCAGTTCTTC.

V usage is TRBV7-9 and J usage is TRBJ1-1; D is undetermined. The V gene lost 4 bases and the J gene lost 7 bases, with 10 bases spanning the gap. Per the germline V gene, CDR1 is SEHNR and CDR2 is FQNEAQ (reference sequence). The CDR3 totals 12 residues. CDR3 amino acids: CASSSDSYEAFF. The CDR3 region has the DNA TGTGCCAGCAGCTCTGACTCCTATGAAGCTTTCTTT. Using reference TRBV7-9 and TRBJ1-1 for the parts outside the CDR3, the full variable domain is DTGVSQNPRHKITKRGQNVTFRCDPISEHNRLYWYRQTLGQGPEFLTYFQNEAQLEKSRLLSDRFSAERPKGSFSTLEIQRTEQGDSAMYLCASSSDSYEAFFGQGTRLTVV.

The chain links TRBV7-2 to TRBJ1-3; a possible D gene is TRBD1 (5 bases). Germline V gene lookup returns CDR1 SGHTA and CDR2 FQGNSA. The ends were cut back, 5 bases at V and 4 bases at J, with 15 bases in the middle. There are 15 residues in the CDR3. CDR3 in amino acids: CASSPRGGEGNTIYF. Here the CDR3 DNA reads TGTGCCAGCAGCCCCCGCGGAGGGGAAGGAAACACCATATATTTT.

The V call is TRBV7-8, the J call TRBJ2-7; TRBD1 agrees at 7 bases. V shed 4 bases, J shed 0 bases, and the junction held 9 bases outside the gene matches. This CDR3 region has 16 residues. CDR1 and CDR2 from the germline V gene are SGHVS and FQNEAQ. CDR3 in DNA: TGTGCCAGCAGCTCGGGGACAGCCGTGCCCTCCTACGAGCAGTACTTC. Encoded protein: CASSSGTAVPSYEQYF.

The genes are TRBV19 and TRBJ1-1, with D possibly TRBD1 on 6 matching bases. The CDR3 runs to 15 residues. The germline gives CDR1 LNHDA, CDR2 SQIVND (reference sequence). Between the trimmed V and J ends, which lost 7 bases and 1 base, there was a span of 16 bases. The CDR3 spells CASTTGWLGNTEAFF. The CDR3, as DNA: TGTGCCAGTACCACAGGGTGGCTGGGGAACACTGAAGCTTTCTTT.